This TCR beta chain emerged from a study of identical twins. Notes on the study in general: The study found excess low generation probability among twin-shared out-of-frame alpha sequences.

Via MiXCR, TCRdb re-called the 5' RACE reads, giving one row per CDR3 protein. The data hold more than 600,000 distinct CDR3 sequences, with 15% to 20% observed a single time. Germline assignment: CDR1 SGHVS and CDR2 FNYEAQ. V lost 2 bases and J 5 bases, leaving 13 bases between the germline ends. The CDR3 has 14 residues. This clonotype was detected many times. The antigen remains undetermined. This sample was shared with a second study, whose subject was T cells expressing NK-cell markers. That paper states: Of eight sequenced donors, seven were HCMV-seropositive and one HCMV-seronegative.

This clonotype was sampled from a woman aged 18-29 years in good health. The V call is TRBV7-6, the J call TRBJ2-7, with a weak D call TRBD2 (6 bases). The sequencing sample was made of PBMCs. Written as DNA, the CDR3 is TGTGCCAGCAGCTTAACGGGAGTTTCCAACGAGCAGTACTTC. This sequence encodes CASSLTGVSNEQYF.